This entry lists 28 T cell receptor beta chains sequenced from one sample in a study of T cell responses to AZD1222 COVID-19 vaccine (dated by TCRdb to about 2021). Libraries were built with the immunoSEQ multiplex PCR assay. Here the immuneACCESS table is served through TCRdb, limited to in-frame sequences with V and J called. Missing clones are a known gap in these copies; in checked studies unresolved V genes cover under half, and the rest lacks a known reason. This sample comprises 180,000 or so clones, around 90% of them detected only once. The ten top clones hold 7.7% of the sample. The meaning of the sample's time point label: baseline before first vaccination. The starting material was peripheral blood, obtained on day 0 of AZD1222 vaccination. The receptors were gathered from an adult in good health.

The V gene is TRBV7-8, the J gene TRBJ1-5; D possibly corresponds to TRBD1 (5 bases). The germline V and J ends were trimmed by 2 bases and 5 bases, with 10 bases remaining between them. The CDR3 totals 14 residues. CDR1 and CDR2 from the germline V gene are SGHVS and FQNEAQ. CDR3 sequence reads: CASSLMGGDQPQHF. The DNA for the CDR3 is TGTGCCAGCAGCTTAATGGGGGGAGATCAGCCCCAGCATTTT.

The V gene is TRBV4-3, the J gene TRBJ1-6; D possibly corresponds to TRBD1 (6 bases). Germline V CDR1 and CDR2: LGHNA, YSLEER. Between the trimmed V and J ends, which lost 0 bases and 7 bases, there was a span of 16 bases. The CDR3 has 17 residues. The CDR3 DNA sequence: TGCGCCAGCAGCCAAGATTATAGGACAGTTGCCAATTCACCCCTCCACTTT. It is translated as CASSQDYRTVANSPLHF.

The chain carries TRBV5-5 and TRBJ2-2; D gene unclear. This CDR3 has 14 amino acids. Germline values: CDR1 SGHKS, CDR2 YYEKEE (reference sequence). V was clipped by 0 bases and J by 5 bases, with 8 bases between them. CDR3 protein: CASSLGQGTGELFF. The CDR3 region has the DNA TGTGCCAGCAGCTTGGGACAAGGAACCGGGGAGCTGTTTTTT.

This clone was counted only a few times. The chain has TRBV7-2 and TRBJ1-6, with D possibly being TRBD1 (6 bases). Trimming left V 4 bases short and J 10 bases short, with 17 bases between. Germline loops: CDR1 SGHTA, CDR2 FQGNSA. The CDR3 has 15 residues. CDR3 protein: CASSYLSAGESPLHF. The CDR3 DNA is TGTGCCAGCAGCTATCTAAGTGCAGGGGAGTCACCCCTCCACTTT.

The chain uses TRBV28 and TRBJ2-5; no clear D gene. Trimming took 4 bases from V and 1 from J, leaving 10 bases between them. The CDR3 has 14 residues. Germline values: CDR1 MDHEN, CDR2 SYDVKM. CDR3 sequence reads: CASSSARSQETQYF. The CDR3, as DNA: TGTGCCAGCAGTTCTGCCAGGTCCCAAGAGACCCAGTACTTC. Full variable domain (missing parts from reference TRBV28 and TRBJ2-5): DVKVTQSSRYLVKRTGEKVFLECVQDMDHENMFWYRQDPGLGLRLIYFSYDVKMKEKGDIPEGYSVSREKKERFSLILESASTNQTSMYLCASSSARSQETQYFGPGTRLLVL.

About this clone: Other DNA sequences in this specimen translate into the identical CDR3. This rearrangement joins TRBV12-3 or TRBV12-4 to TRBJ1-2; D may be TRBD1 (5 bases). V lost 4 bases and J 5 bases, leaving 5 bases between the germline ends. This CDR3 is built from 11 residues. The CDR3 loop reads CASSWGYGYTF. As DNA, the CDR3 is TGTGCCAGCAGTTGGGGGTATGGCTACACCTTC.

The CDR3 sequence is CASSLGSSYEQYF. In nucleotides, the CDR3 is TGCGCCAGCAGCTTGGGCAGCTCCTACGAGCAGTACTTC. V and J are TRBV5-1 and TRBJ2-7; D gene unclear. Germline CDR1 SGHRS, CDR2 YFSETQ. The CDR3 covers 13 residues. Trimming removed 0 bases from V and 0 bases from J, with 4 bases in between.

V and J are TRBV5-1 and TRBJ1-2; no clear D gene. Germline V gives CDR1 SGHRS, CDR2 YFSETQ. There are 14 residues in the CDR3. V was trimmed by 0 bases and J by 2 bases, leaving 8 bases between them. The CDR3 coding sequence is TGCGCCAGCAGCTTGGAGGGTTCCAACTATGGCTACACCTTC. Residues: CASSLEGSNYGYTF.

This sequence joins TRBV27 and TRBJ2-1; 10 nucleotides match TRBD2. J gave up 9 bases and V 5 bases, and 7 bases lay outside the gene matches. The CDR3 has 14 amino acids. Germline V CDR1 and CDR2: MNHEY, SMNVEV (reference sequence). The CDR3 DNA reads TGTGCCAGCAGTCTAGCGGGGGTTGGCGGTGAGCAGTTCTTC. It translates to CASSLAGVGGEQFF.

The V gene is TRBV7-7, the J gene TRBJ1-1, with no clear D. Per germline, CDR1 SSHAT and CDR2 FNYEAQ (reference sequence). V lost 5 bases and J 10 bases, leaving 17 bases between the germline ends. This CDR3 has 13 amino acids. DNA for the CDR3: TGTGCCAGCAGCGAGGGCCCCGGCCTGATAGCTTTCTTT. It specifies CASSEGPGLIAFF.

This clone was counted between two and nine times. The rearrangement uses TRBV20-1 and TRBJ1-5, with D hard to call. The CDR3 has 11 residues. Per the germline V gene, CDR1 is DFQATT and CDR2 is SNEGSKA (reference sequence). V was pared by 4 bases and J by 11 bases, with 12 bases between. This CDR3 reads CSATDGRSQHF. The CDR3 region has the DNA TGCAGTGCTACCGACGGCCGGTCCCAGCATTTT.

This chain uses TRBV3-1 (or the pseudogene TRBV3-2) with TRBJ2-3; D gene uncertain. Between the trimmed V and J ends, which lost 4 bases and 0 bases, there was a span of 14 bases. Germline lookup yields CDR1 LGHDT and CDR2 YNNKEL (reference sequence). CDR3 size: 16 residues. As DNA, the CDR3 is TGTGCCAGCAGCCCCCCTGGTCAACCCAGCACAGATACGCAGTATTTT. As protein: CASSPPGQPSTDTQYF.

This sequence joins TRBV5-1 and TRBJ2-1, with 14 bases aligning to TRBD2. The CDR3 covers 17 residues. V gave up 0 bases and J gave up 9 bases; unmatched junction bases: 8. Germline V gene sequence: CDR1 SGHRS, CDR2 YFSETQ. The CDR3 DNA reads as TGCGCCAGCAGCTTGGCCTGGACTAGCGGGGGGATCTCTGAGCAGTTCTTC. This gives the protein CASSLAWTSGGISEQFF.

This chain connects TRBV2 to TRBJ1-2, with unresolved D. V dropped 6 bases and J dropped 3 bases, with 17 bases sitting between them. Germline V gives CDR1 SNHLY, CDR2 FYNNEI. The CDR3 extends over 15 amino acids. This CDR3 reads CASRRARNEYYGYTF. CDR3 sequence (DNA): TGTGCCAGCAGGCGCGCCAGGAACGAGTACTATGGCTACACCTTC.

This rearrangement joins TRBV11-2 to TRBJ1-2; TRBD1 matches 7 bases. V lost 5 bases and J lost 5; bases outside the gene matches: 11. This CDR3 has 15 residues. Looked up from germline, CDR1 is SGHAT and CDR2 is FQNNGV. The CDR3, as DNA: TGTGCCAGCAGCCCCCCCCGGGACAGACTGTATGGCTACACCTTC. The encoded protein is CASSPPRDRLYGYTF.

Only a few counts were recorded for this clone. The chain has TRBV4-1 and TRBJ1-1, with D uncertain. In germline, CDR1 is MGHRA, CDR2 YSYEKL. The length of the CDR3 is 11 residues. V shed 5 bases and J shed 6 bases, with 7 bases lying between them. The CDR3 DNA follows: TGCGCCAGCAGCTTGGGCGCTGAAGCTTTCTTT. Translated: CASSLGAEAFF.

As DNA, the CDR3 is TGCGCCAGCTCATCAGATGGAGAGACCCAGTACTTC. Protein: CASSSDGETQYF. This chain connects TRBV5-1 to TRBJ2-5; unclear D gene. The CDR3 has 12 residues. Looked up from germline, CDR1 is SGHRS and CDR2 is YFSETQ. The V and J ends lost 7 bases and 4 bases respectively, with 11 bases between them.

This chain uses TRBV25-1 with TRBJ2-7; perhaps TRBD2 as D (5 bases). Germline lookup yields CDR1 MGHDK and CDR2 SYGVNS. This CDR3 has 14 residues. Trimming removed 4 bases at V and 3 bases at J, with 13 bases between. In DNA form, the CDR3 reads TGTGCCAGCAGTGGCCCGGGAACTTACTACGAGCAGTACTTC. Amino acids: CASSGPGTYYEQYF.

The chain employs TRBV4-1 and TRBJ1-4; tentatively, D is TRBD1 (5 bases). The CDR3 has 17 residues. Trimming pared 4 bases from V and 3 bases from J, leaving 18 bases between. Germline V CDR1 and CDR2: MGHRA, YSYEKL. Written as DNA, the CDR3 is TGCGCCAGCAGCCTATTACAGGAAACGGGACCTAATGAAAAACTGTTTTTT. Protein: CASSLLQETGPNEKLFF.

This chain joins TRBV7-2 and TRBJ1-2, with D perhaps matching TRBD1 (5 bases). The germline CDR1 and CDR2 sequences are SGHTA and FQGNSA. This CDR3 is built from 17 residues. Trimming pared 6 bases from V and 0 bases from J, leaving 20 bases between. The CDR3 here is CASSITGTGYANYGYTF. CDR3 DNA sequence: TGTGCCAGCAGTATCACCGGGACGGGATATGCTAACTATGGCTACACCTTC. Complete variable domain (other parts from reference TRBV7-2 and TRBJ1-2): GAGVSQSPSNKVTEKGKDVELRCDPISGHTALYWYRQSLGQGLEFLIYFQGNSAPDKSGLPSDRFSAERTGGSVSTLTIQRTQQEDSAVYLCASSITGTGYANYGYTFGSGTRLTVV.

This clone was observed a single time. The rearrangement links TRBV6-1 to TRBJ2-2, with D possibly matching TRBD2 (5 bases). Between the trimmed V and J ends, which lost 3 bases and 4 bases, there was a span of 12 bases. The CDR3 runs to 15 residues. CDR1 and CDR2 (germline): MNHNS, SASEGT. CDR3 coding DNA: TGTGCCAGCAGTGATGACACTAGGGTCACCGGGGAGCTGTTTTTT. It encodes CASSDDTRVTGELFF.

This chain joins TRBV5-1 and TRBJ2-1, with 11 bases aligning to TRBD2. Germline CDR1 and CDR2: SGHRS and YFSETQ. The CDR3 is made up of 15 amino acids. With 4 bases clipped from V and 6 bases from J, the junction kept 6 bases outside the gene matches. The CDR3 coding sequence is TGCGCCAGCAGCCAAACTAGCGGGGGACTCAATGAGCAGTTCTTC. This translates into CASSQTSGGLNEQFF.

The chain recombines TRBV20-1 with TRBJ1-1; TRBD1 aligns across 7 bases. V lost 5 bases and J lost 5; bases outside the gene matches: 2. The CDR3 totals 11 residues. Germline loops: CDR1 DFQATT, CDR2 SNEGSKA (reference sequence). The CDR3 sequence: CSAPQGTEAFF. The CDR3 coding sequence is TGCAGTGCTCCACAGGGGACTGAAGCTTTCTTT.

This chain connects TRBV7-8 to TRBJ1-1, with TRBD1 identical over 8 bases. The CDR3 length is 12 residues. V was pared by 5 bases and J by 6 bases, with 2 bases of the junction left unmatched. Germline CDR1 reads SGHVS; CDR2 reads FQNEAQ. CDR3 nucleotides: TGTGCCAGCAGCCCGGACAGGGCTGAAGCTTTCTTT. Residues: CASSPDRAEAFF.

J is TRBJ1-6 and V is TRBV27; D may be TRBD1 (6 bases). V was pared by 5 bases and J by 9 bases, with 11 bases between. The CDR3 spans 13 residues. The germline V gene has CDR1 MNHEY and CDR2 SMNVEV (reference sequence). The CDR3 sequence is CASSPEGGSPLHF. CDR3 nucleotides: TGTGCCAGCAGTCCCGAGGGGGGTTCACCCCTCCACTTT.

The chain carries TRBV4-1 and TRBJ1-2, with D unclear. The CDR3 runs 13 residues. Germline values: CDR1 MGHRA, CDR2 YSYEKL. The V and J ends lost 3 bases and 4 bases respectively, with 9 bases between them. CDR3 region: CASSHGRTYGYTF. For the CDR3, the DNA is TGCGCCAGCAGCCACGGACGGACCTATGGCTACACCTTC.

This sequence joins TRBV18 and TRBJ1-4, with 10 bases matching TRBD1. The V and J ends lost 2 bases and 7 bases, in that order; junction bases with no gene match: 10. Germline V lookup: CDR1 KGHSH, CDR2 LQKENI. CDR3 length: 17 amino acids. CDR3 sequence (DNA): TGTGCCAGCTCACCAACACAGCGACAGGGGGCGTTTGAAAAACTGTTTTTT. Residues: CASSPTQRQGAFEKLFF.

The V and J genes are TRBV7-6 and TRBJ2-7; D unresolved. Germline V gives CDR1 SGHVS, CDR2 FNYEAQ. This CDR3 is built from 19 residues. Deletions cut 1 base from V and 3 bases from J, with 25 bases between. CDR3 in amino acids: CASSLVGVSRMTTNYEQYF. The CDR3, as DNA: TGTGCCAGCAGCTTAGTTGGGGTCAGCAGGATGACCACCAACTACGAGCAGTACTTC.